This TCR beta chain stems from a study of T cells in localized non-small cell lung cancer. Germline V gene lookup returns CDR1 SGHNT and CDR2 YENEEA. J lost 1 base, V lost 3 bases, and 6 bases had no gene match. The CDR3 loop spans 17 amino acids. Note on this clone: Its antigen is undetermined.

Study results and caveats: A denser population of T cells in blood accompanied longer overall survival. Uninvolved adjacent lung showed higher T cell clonality than tumor.

Measured with immunoSEQ multiplex PCR; TCRdb has only the in-frame clones, and not every one. The sample lists 45,000 to 70,000 clones, about nine tenths occurring once. The sequences come from peripheral blood, collected before any cancer treatment. The chain is built from TRBV11-3 and TRBJ2-1, with 10 bases that match TRBD2. The source is a woman aged 40-69 years with stage I lung adenocarcinoma. This chain's CDR3 is CASSFDSGGSSYNEQFF. The DNA for the CDR3 is TGTGCCAGCAGCTTCGATAGCGGGGGGAGTTCCTACAATGAGCAGTTCTTC. The complete variable domain, with remaining parts taken from reference TRBV11-3 and TRBJ2-1, reads EAGVVQSPRYKIIEKKQPVAFWCNPISGHNTLYWYLQNLGQGPELLIRYENEEAVDDSQLPKDRFSAERLKGVDSTLKIQPAELGDSAVYLCASSFDSGGSSYNEQFFGPGTRLTVL.